Each of the 8 T cell receptor beta chains below was sequenced from the same sample in a study of OX40 agonist ivuxolimab in advanced cancers. Library generation was performed with the immunoSEQ multiplex PCR assay. TCRdb retrieved this table from immuneACCESS and kept in-frame rearrangements only. Not all clones are present; in checked studies, unresolved V genes account for under half, and no reason is known for the remainder. The sample table shows about 46,000 clones, and 80% to 90% are seen once. Clones ranked in the top ten supply 50% to 60% of the sample. The sequencing here drew on CD4+ or CD8+ T cells sorted from blood, taken in a trial of the OX40 agonist ivuxolimab. The origin of the receptors is an adult with an advanced solid tumor such as melanoma, head and neck, liver or kidney cancer.

The gene calls are TRBV18 and TRBJ1-1; D possibly corresponds to TRBD1 (6 bases). The CDR3 runs to 17 residues. The germline V and J ends were trimmed by 6 bases and 4 bases, with 24 bases remaining between them. Germline CDR1 is KGHSH and CDR2 is LQKENI. In DNA form, the CDR3 reads TGTGCCAGCTCCTTTCTTGTGCCAGGGAGAGGGGGCACTGAAGCTTTCTTT. Protein product: CASSFLVPGRGGTEAFF.

V and J are TRBV7-2 and TRBJ2-5, with D possibly being TRBD2 (5 bases). Trimming took 1 base from V and 1 from J, leaving 13 bases between them. The germline gives CDR1 SGHTA, CDR2 FQGNSA. The CDR3 runs 16 residues. The chain's CDR3 is CASSLGNRRGQETQYF. CDR3 nucleotides: TGTGCCAGCAGCTTAGGGAATCGCCGGGGCCAAGAGACCCAGTACTTC.

V gene TRBV6-1 combines with J gene TRBJ2-7, with D maybe TRBD1 (6 bases). Germline-derived CDR1 and CDR2 are MNHNS and SASEGT. This CDR3 comprises 13 residues. V was shortened by 1 base and J by 6 bases, with 10 bases between the two germline ends. The DNA of the CDR3 is TGTGCCAGCAGTGAAGGACTGGACAGCGAGCAGTACTTC. It codes for CASSEGLDSEQYF.

CDR3 sequence (DNA): TGTGCCAGCAGTGAAGGACAGTCGGGTGAAAAACTGTTTTTT. The encoded protein is CASSEGQSGEKLFF. The chain combines TRBV6-1 with TRBJ1-4; possible D gene TRBD1, 5 bases. The CDR3 is made up of 14 amino acids. The germline V gene encodes CDR1 MNHNS and CDR2 SASEGT. With 1 base removed from V and 7 bases from J, the gap between germline ends came to 10 bases.

This chain joins TRBV10-3 and TRBJ2-6, with unresolved D. Germline V gene sequence: CDR1 ENHRY, CDR2 SYGVKD. CDR3 length: 16 amino acids. V was clipped by 2 bases and J by 0 bases, with 8 bases between them. The CDR3 coding sequence is TGTGCCATCAGTGAGGGGTTAAGCTCTGGGGCCAACGTCCTGACTTTC. Amino acids: CAISEGLSSGANVLTF.

This chain links TRBV11-2 with TRBJ2-7, with D perhaps TRBD2 (5 bases). CDR3 length: 15 residues. Trimming removed 3 bases at V and 4 bases at J, with 16 bases between. CDR1 is SGHAT and CDR2 is FQNNGV in the germline V gene. In DNA, the CDR3 is TGTGCCAGCAGCTTTTTCACCCAGGACTCGTACGAGCAGTACTTC. Its translation: CASSFFTQDSYEQYF.

V gene TRBV11-2 combines with J gene TRBJ2-7; TRBD1 is a possible D gene (6 bases). CDR3 length: 16 residues. V dropped 2 bases and J dropped 2 bases, with 16 bases sitting between them. CDR1 SGHAT and CDR2 FQNNGV come from the germline V gene. The CDR3, as DNA: TGTGCCAGCAGCTTATTGGGCCAGGGGCCGACCTACGAGCAGTACTTC. It encodes CASSLLGQGPTYEQYF.

The gene calls are TRBV9 and TRBJ2-1; TRBD2 is a possible D gene (5 bases). The CDR3 extends over 14 amino acids. CDR1 is SGDLS, CDR2 YYNGEE, per germline. V lost 3 bases, J lost 4 bases, and 11 bases lay in between. The CDR3, as DNA: TGTGCCAGCAGCGCGGTACTAGGTTACAATGAGCAGTTCTTC. This encodes CASSAVLGYNEQFF.